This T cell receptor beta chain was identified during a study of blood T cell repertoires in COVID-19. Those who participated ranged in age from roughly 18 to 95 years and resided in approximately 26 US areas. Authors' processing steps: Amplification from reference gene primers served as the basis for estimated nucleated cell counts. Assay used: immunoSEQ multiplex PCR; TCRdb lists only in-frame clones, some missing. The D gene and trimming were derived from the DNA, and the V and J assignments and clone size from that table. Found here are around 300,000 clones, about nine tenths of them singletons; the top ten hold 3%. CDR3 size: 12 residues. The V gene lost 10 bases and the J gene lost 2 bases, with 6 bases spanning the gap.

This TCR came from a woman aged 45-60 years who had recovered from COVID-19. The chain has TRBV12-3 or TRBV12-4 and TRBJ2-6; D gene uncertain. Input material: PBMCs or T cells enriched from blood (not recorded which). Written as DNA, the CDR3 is TGTGCCACCTCAGCTGGGGCCAACGTCCTGACTTTC. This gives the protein CATSAGANVLTF.